This TCR beta chain was sequenced in a study of T cells in localized non-small cell lung cancer. About this clone itself: Its antigen is not known.

Unmatched junction bases numbered 8, after V lost 3 bases and J lost 1 base. The CDR3 totals 15 residues. Germline V gene sequence: CDR1 GTSNPN, CDR2 SVGIG (reference sequence). Study-wide points: Compared with tumor, uninvolved adjacent lung displayed greater T cell clonality, ranking highest overall. Patients showing higher blood T cell density tended to see longer overall survival.

Using immunoSEQ multiplex PCR, the repertoire was profiled, and TCRdb retains in-frame clones only, with some absent. The sample holds 30,000 to 40,000 clones, around 80% seen once. The specimen comprised peripheral blood, sampled before any cancer treatment. The sequence derives from a male donor aged 60 or over with stage II squamous cell lung carcinoma. This rearrangement joins TRBV30 to TRBJ1-1, with 7 bases lining up with TRBD1. The CDR3 region is CAWSPDRVGNTEAFF. The CDR3 bases are TGTGCCTGGAGCCCCGACAGGGTGGGGAACACTGAAGCTTTCTTT.